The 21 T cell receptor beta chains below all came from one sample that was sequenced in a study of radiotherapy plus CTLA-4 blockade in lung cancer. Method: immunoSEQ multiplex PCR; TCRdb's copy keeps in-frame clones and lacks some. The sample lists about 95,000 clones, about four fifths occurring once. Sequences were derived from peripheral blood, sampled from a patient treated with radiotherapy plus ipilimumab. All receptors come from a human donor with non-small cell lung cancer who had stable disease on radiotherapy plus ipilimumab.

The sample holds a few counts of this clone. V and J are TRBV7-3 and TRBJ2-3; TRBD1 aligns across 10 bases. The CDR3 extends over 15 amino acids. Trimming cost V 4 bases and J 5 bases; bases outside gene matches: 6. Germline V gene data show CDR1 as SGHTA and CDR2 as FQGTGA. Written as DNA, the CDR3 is TGTGCCAGCAGCTACGGGACAGGGGTCGGAGATACGCAGTATTTT. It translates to CASSYGTGVGDTQYF.

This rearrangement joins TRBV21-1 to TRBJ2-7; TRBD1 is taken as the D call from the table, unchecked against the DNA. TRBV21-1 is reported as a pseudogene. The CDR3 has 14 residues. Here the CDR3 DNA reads TGTGCCAGCAGCAGACAGGGTAGTTCCTACGAGCAGTACTTC. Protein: CASSRQGSSYEQYF.

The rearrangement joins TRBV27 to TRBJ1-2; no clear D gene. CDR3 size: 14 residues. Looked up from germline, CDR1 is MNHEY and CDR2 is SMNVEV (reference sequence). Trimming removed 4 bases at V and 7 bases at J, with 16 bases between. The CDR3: CASSSKSEAAGYTF. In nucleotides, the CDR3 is TGTGCCAGCAGTTCCAAATCAGAGGCTGCTGGCTACACCTTC.

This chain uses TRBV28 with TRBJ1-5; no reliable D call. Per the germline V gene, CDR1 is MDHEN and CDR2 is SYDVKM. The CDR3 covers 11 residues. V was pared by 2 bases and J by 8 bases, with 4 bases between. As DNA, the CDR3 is TGTGCCAGCAGTTTAAATGAGCCCCAGCATTTT. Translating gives CASSLNEPQHF.

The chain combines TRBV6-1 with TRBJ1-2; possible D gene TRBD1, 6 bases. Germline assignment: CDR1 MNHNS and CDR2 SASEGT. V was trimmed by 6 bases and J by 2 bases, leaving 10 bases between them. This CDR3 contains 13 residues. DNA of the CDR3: TGTGCCAGCAGCCCGCAGGGGAACTATGGCTACACCTTC. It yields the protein CASSPQGNYGYTF.

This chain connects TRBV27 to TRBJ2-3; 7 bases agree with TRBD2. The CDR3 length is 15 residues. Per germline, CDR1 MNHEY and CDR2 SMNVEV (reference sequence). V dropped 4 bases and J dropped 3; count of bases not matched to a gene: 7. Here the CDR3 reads CASSYRDYETDTQYF. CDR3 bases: TGTGCCAGCAGTTACCGGGACTATGAAACAGATACGCAGTATTTT.

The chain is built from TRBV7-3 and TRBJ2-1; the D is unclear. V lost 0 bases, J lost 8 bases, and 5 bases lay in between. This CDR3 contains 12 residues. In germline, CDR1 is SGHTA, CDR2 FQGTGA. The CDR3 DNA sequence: TGTGCCAGCAGCTTAACTTTCGATGAGCAGTTCTTC. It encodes CASSLTFDEQFF. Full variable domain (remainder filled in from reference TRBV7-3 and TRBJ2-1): GAGVSQTPSNKVTEKGKYVELRCDPISGHTALYWYRQSLGQGPEFLIYFQGTGAADDSGLPNDRFFAVRPEGSVSTLKIQRTERGDSAVYLCASSLTFDEQFFGPGTRLTVL.

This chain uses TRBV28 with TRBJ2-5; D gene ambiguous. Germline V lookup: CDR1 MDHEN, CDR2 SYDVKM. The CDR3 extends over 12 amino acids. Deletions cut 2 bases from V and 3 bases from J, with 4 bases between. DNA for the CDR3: TGTGCCAGCAGTTTAAGAAAAGAGACCCAGTACTTC. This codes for CASSLRKETQYF.

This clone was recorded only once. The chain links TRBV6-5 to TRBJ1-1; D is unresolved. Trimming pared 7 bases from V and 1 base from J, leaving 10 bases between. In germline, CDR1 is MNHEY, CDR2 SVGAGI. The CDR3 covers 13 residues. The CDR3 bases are TGTGCCAGCAAACTAACCGGGAACACTGAAGCTTTCTTT. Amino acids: CASKLTGNTEAFF.

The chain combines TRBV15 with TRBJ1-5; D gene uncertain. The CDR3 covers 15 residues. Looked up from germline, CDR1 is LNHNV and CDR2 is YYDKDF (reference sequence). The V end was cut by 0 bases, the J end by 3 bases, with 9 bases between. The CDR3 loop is CATSRDPQANQPQHF. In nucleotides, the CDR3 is TGTGCCACCAGCAGAGATCCGCAGGCCAATCAGCCCCAGCATTTT.

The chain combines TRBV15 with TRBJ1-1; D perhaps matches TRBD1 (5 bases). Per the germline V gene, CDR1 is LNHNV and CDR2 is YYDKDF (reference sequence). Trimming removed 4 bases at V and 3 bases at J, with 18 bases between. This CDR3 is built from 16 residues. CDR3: CATSTIGAGRDTEAFF. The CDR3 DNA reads TGTGCCACCAGCACCATCGGGGCAGGGAGGGACACTGAAGCTTTCTTT.

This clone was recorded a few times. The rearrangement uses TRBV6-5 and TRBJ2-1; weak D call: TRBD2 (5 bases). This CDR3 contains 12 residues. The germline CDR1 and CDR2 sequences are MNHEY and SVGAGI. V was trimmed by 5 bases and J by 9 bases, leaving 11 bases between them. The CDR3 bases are TGTGCCAGCAGTCAGGACTGGAGTGAGCAGTTCTTC. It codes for CASSQDWSEQFF.

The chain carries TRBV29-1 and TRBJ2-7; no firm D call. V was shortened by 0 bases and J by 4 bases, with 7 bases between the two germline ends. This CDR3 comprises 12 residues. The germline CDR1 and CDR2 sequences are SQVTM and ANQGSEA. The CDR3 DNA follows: TGCAGCGTTGAAGATGAGCTTTACGAGCAGTACTTC. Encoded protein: CSVEDELYEQYF.

The CDR3 reads CASSFPPGGEAFF. As DNA, the CDR3 is TGTGCCAGCAGCTTCCCCCCAGGGGGTGAAGCTTTCTTT. The chain carries TRBV7-9 and TRBJ1-1; 7 bases map to TRBD1. The ends lost 3 bases at V and 7 bases at J; junction bases unmatched: 5. Germline CDR1 is SEHNR and CDR2 is FQNEAQ (reference sequence). The CDR3 has 13 residues. Variable domain in full (rest from reference TRBV7-9 and TRBJ1-1): DTGVSQNPRHKITKRGQNVTFRCDPISEHNRLYWYRQTLGQGPEFLTYFQNEAQLEKSRLLSDRFSAERPKGSFSTLEIQRTEQGDSAMYLCASSFPPGGEAFFGQGTRLTVV.

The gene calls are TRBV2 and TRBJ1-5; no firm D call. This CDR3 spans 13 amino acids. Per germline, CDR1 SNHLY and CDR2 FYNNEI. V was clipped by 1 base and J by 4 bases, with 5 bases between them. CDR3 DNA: TGTGCCAGCAGTGAAGAAGTAAATCAGCCCCAGCATTTT. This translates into CASSEEVNQPQHF.

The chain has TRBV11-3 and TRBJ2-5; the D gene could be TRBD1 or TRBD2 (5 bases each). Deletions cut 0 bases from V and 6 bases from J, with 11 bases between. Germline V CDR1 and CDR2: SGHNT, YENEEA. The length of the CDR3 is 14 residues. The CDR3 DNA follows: TGTGCCAGCAGCTTAGACGGGGACCCGCAGACCCAGTACTTC. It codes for CASSLDGDPQTQYF.

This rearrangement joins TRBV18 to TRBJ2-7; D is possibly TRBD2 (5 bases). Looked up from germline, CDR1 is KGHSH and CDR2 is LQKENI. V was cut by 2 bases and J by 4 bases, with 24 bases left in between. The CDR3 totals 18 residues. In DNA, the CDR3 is TGTGCCAGCTCACCAACGGGGTCCAATGAACCCGCGGGTTACGAGCAGTACTTC. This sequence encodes CASSPTGSNEPAGYEQYF.

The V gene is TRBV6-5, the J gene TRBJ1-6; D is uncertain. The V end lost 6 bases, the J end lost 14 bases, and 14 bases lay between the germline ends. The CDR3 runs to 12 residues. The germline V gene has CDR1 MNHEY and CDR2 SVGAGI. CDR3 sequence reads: CASSLRQSTLHF. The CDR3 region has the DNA TGTGCCAGCAGCCTTAGGCAGTCAACCCTCCACTTT.

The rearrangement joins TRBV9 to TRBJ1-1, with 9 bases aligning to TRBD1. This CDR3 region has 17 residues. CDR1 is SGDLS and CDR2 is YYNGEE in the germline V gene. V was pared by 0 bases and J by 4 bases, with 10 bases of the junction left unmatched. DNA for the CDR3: TGTGCCAGCAGCGTAGGTGGGACAGGGAGGAGGGGCACTGAAGCTTTCTTT. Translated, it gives CASSVGGTGRRGTEAFF.

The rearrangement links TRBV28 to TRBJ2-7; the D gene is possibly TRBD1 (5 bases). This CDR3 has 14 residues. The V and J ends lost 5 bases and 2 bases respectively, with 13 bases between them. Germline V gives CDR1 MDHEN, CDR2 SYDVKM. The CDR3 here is CASSVRQLTYEQYF. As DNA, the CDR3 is TGTGCCAGCAGTGTACGACAGTTAACCTACGAGCAGTACTTC.

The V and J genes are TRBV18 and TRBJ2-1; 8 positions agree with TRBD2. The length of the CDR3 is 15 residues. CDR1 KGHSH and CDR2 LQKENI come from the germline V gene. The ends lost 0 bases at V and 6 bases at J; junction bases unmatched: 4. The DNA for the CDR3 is TGTGCCAGCTCACCACCCGGACTAGCCCCCAATGAGCAGTTCTTC. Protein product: CASSPPGLAPNEQFF.